These 6 T cell receptor beta chains came from one sample sequenced in a study of blood T cell repertoires in COVID-19. TCRdb keeps only in-frame clones here, not all; method: immunoSEQ multiplex PCR. The table has hundreds of thousands of clones, around 90% seen once. Sequencing was performed on PBMCs or T cells enriched from blood (not recorded which). The receptors stem from a woman aged 25-40 years with acute COVID-19.

The chain joins TRBV7-9 to TRBJ2-7; D is perhaps TRBD1 (5 bases). CDR1 SEHNR and CDR2 FQNEAQ come from the germline V gene (reference sequence). The V and J ends lost 0 bases and 6 bases respectively, with 6 bases between them. This CDR3 spans 12 amino acids. The CDR3 DNA reads as TGTGCCAGCAGCTTAGCCACAGGCGAGCAGTACTTC. It encodes CASSLATGEQYF.

The rearrangement joins TRBV11-2 to TRBJ1-2, with D tentatively TRBD1 (6 bases). V dropped 5 bases and J dropped 4 bases, with 14 bases sitting between them. This CDR3 region has 14 residues. Germline CDR1 is SGHAT and CDR2 is FQNNGV. CDR3 residues: CASSQDRHRYGYTF. CDR3 nucleotides: TGTGCCAGCAGCCAAGACAGGCACCGCTATGGCTACACCTTC.

CDR3 protein: CASSVTGTGYNEQFF. The DNA of the CDR3 is TGTGCCAGCAGCGTGACCGGGACAGGGTACAATGAGCAGTTCTTC. This sequence joins TRBV2 and TRBJ2-1; 9 positions match TRBD1. The CDR3 loop spans 15 amino acids. The J segment lost 4 bases and the V segment lost 6 bases, leaving 7 bases of the junction unmatched. Per the germline V gene, CDR1 is SNHLY and CDR2 is FYNNEI.

About this clone itself: Additional DNA sequences in this sample encode the identical CDR3. The V and J genes are TRBV3-1 (or the pseudogene TRBV3-2) and TRBJ2-5; tentatively, D is TRBD2 (6 bases). The CDR3 runs 12 residues. Germline assignment: CDR1 LGHDT and CDR2 YNNKEL (reference sequence). V lost 3 bases and J 5 bases, leaving 7 bases between the germline ends. The CDR3 reads CASSHSGETQYF. CDR3 bases: TGTGCCAGCAGCCATAGCGGTGAGACCCAGTACTTC.

The V gene is TRBV2, the J gene TRBJ2-1; D possibly corresponds to TRBD2 (5 bases). This CDR3 region has 14 residues. The V gene lost 4 bases and the J gene lost 6 bases, with 13 bases spanning the gap. Per the germline V gene, CDR1 is SNHLY and CDR2 is FYNNEI. As DNA, the CDR3 is TGTGCCAGCAGTGGGTGGCGGGTTAGCAATGAGCAGTTCTTC. Its protein product is CASSGWRVSNEQFF.

V usage is TRBV18 and J usage is TRBJ1-4; a weak D match, TRBD1 (5 bases). The V end lost 1 base, the J end lost 5 bases, and 11 bases lay between the germline ends. CDR3 size: 15 residues. CDR1 and CDR2 (germline): KGHSH, LQKENI. CDR3 residues: CASSPRAGENEKLFF. Written as DNA, the CDR3 is TGTGCCAGCTCACCACGGGCGGGGGAAAATGAAAAACTGTTTTTT.